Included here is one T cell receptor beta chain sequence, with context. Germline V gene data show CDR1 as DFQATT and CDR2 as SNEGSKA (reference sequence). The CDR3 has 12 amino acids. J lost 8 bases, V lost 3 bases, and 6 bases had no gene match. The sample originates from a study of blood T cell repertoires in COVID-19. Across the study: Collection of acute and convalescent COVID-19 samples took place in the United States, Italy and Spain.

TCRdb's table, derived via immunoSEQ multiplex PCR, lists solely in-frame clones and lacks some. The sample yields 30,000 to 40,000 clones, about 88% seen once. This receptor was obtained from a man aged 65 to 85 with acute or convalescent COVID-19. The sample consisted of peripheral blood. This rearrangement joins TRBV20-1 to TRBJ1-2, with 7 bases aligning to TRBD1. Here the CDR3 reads CSASGQGGGYTF. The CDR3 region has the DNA TGCAGTGCTAGTGGGCAGGGGGGAGGCTACACCTTC.